This T cell receptor (beta chain) comes out of a study of CD8 T cells in ankylosing spondylitis. Germline V gene sequence: CDR1 SQVTM, CDR2 ANQGSEA. V was shortened by 6 bases and J by 0 bases, with 12 bases between the two germline ends. This CDR3 contains 14 residues. About this clonotype itself: The target antigen is unknown.

General study results and limits: Disease-linked clones were reportedly significantly enriched in matched ankylosing spondylitis synovial fluid. A CD8+ phenotype characterized the disease-linked clones, which were relatively rare in peripheral blood.

TCRdb processed the 5' RACE reads anew with MiXCR; each CDR3 protein has one entry. Among 270,000 or so distinct CDR3 sequences listed, 15% to 20% were seen once. Sequencing was carried out using blood, either unsorted or a sorted T cell fraction (not recorded which). This clonotype was obtained from a male donor with ankylosing spondylitis or in good health (not recorded which). The V call is TRBV29-1, the J call TRBJ2-1; D is unresolved. This chain's CDR3 is CSVSPTSSYNEQFF. In DNA, the CDR3 is TGCAGCGTCTCCCCTACGAGCTCCTACAATGAGCAGTTCTTC.